This entry is about one TCR beta chain. Data came from immunoSEQ multiplex PCR; TCRdb stores just in-frame clones and leaves some out. The profile covers 150,000 or so clones, with about 80% appearing a single time and more than 3.5% taken by the ten largest. The trim removed 3 bases at V and 7 bases at J, leaving 9 bases unmatched. The CDR3 contains 16 residues. Germline CDR1 reads SGHKS; CDR2 reads YYEKEE (reference sequence). The data derive from a study of blood T cell repertoires in COVID-19. This TCR came from a woman aged 55-69 years with acute or convalescent COVID-19. Sequencing was done on a sample of peripheral blood. V is TRBV5-5 and J is TRBJ1-4, with 10 bases that match TRBD1. CDR3 DNA: TGTGCCAGCAGCTCAAACGCCGGGACAGGGGTTGAAAAACTGTTTTTT. It encodes CASSSNAGTGVEKLFF.